This T cell receptor beta chain was identified in a study of control samples from healthy donors and cancer patients (dated by TCRdb to 2018 to 2021). Libraries were made using the immunoSEQ multiplex PCR assay. TCRdb limited this immuneACCESS table to in-frame rearrangements with V and J called. A share of clones is missing; checked studies link under half to unresolved V genes, and the rest is unexplained. In this sample the table shows approximately 160,000 clones, 93% of which occur a single time. The ten largest clones take up roughly 4% of the sample. V and J are trimmed by 5 bases and 0 bases, and the gene matches miss 6 bases of the junction. There are 15 amino acids in the CDR3, from cysteine to phenylalanine inclusive. Only CDR3 DNA is held: 45 bases, read in frame from base 1. The CDR1 and CDR2 encoded by the germline V gene are SGHTA and FQGNSA. Concerning this clone: The antigen this receptor binds is unknown. Within one base of it there is no much larger clone, and no base qualities were kept.

The sequencing input was blood. This TCR derives from a woman in her sixties in good health. The V gene is TRBV7-2 and the J gene is TRBJ2-7; 8 central bases correspond to TRBD2. CDR3 sequence: CASSPTAGGSYEQYF. The sequenced DNA: TGTGCCAGCAGCCCCACGGCGGGGGGCTCCTACGAGCAGTACTTC.